This TCR beta chain stems from a study of blood T cell repertoires in COVID-19. At the level of the study: Sample material is recorded as cDNA or gDNA derived from T cells, B-cell-depleted T cells, or PBMCs.

The ends were cut back, 6 bases at V and 5 bases at J, with 13 bases in the middle. There are 14 residues in the CDR3. Germline-derived CDR1 and CDR2 are KGHDR and SFDVKD. As handled by the study authors: Reference gene primer amplification in the assay estimated nucleated cell counts. Clones were read by immunoSEQ multiplex PCR, and TCRdb kept only the in-frame ones, dropping some. That table furnishes V, J and clone size, whereas the DNA furnished D and trimming. Among about 670,000 clones, around 90% were seen once, and the ten largest hold over 0.2%. The rearrangement joins TRBV24-1 to TRBJ1-5; possible D gene TRBD1, 6 bases. Input material: peripheral blood. This sequence was found in a woman aged 18-29 years with acute or convalescent COVID-19. CDR3 DNA sequence: TGTGCCACCAGTCCTCGTGGGGGCTATCAGCCCCAGCATTTT. Its translation is CATSPRGGYQPQHF.